These 20 T cell receptor beta chains originate from one sample sequenced in a study of T cell responses to AZD1222 COVID-19 vaccine (dated by TCRdb to the early 2020s). Library generation was performed with the immunoSEQ multiplex PCR assay. This is the immuneACCESS table as TCRdb keeps it, with only in-frame sequences that have V and J called. A part of the clones is gone; compared with another copy, unresolved V genes explain less than half, and the rest is unexplained. Counted in this sample were about 120,000 clones; 93% of them appeared once. The biggest ten clones account for about 5% of the sample. Taken with the paper, the label for time point translates to: about 28 days (+/-7) after the second vaccine dose. Sequencing used peripheral blood, obtained 28 days after the second AZD1222 dose. The receptor set was obtained from an adult who received the AZD1222 COVID-19 vaccine.

This clone was detected only a few times. This sequence joins TRBV19 and TRBJ1-6; no clear D gene. There are 15 residues in the CDR3. V shed 4 bases and J shed 8 bases, with 15 bases lying between them. Per germline, CDR1 LNHDA and CDR2 SQIVND (reference sequence). Written as DNA, the CDR3 is TGTGCCAGTAGTAGTCGGGGAGCGGGGTATTCACCCCTCCACTTT. Translation gives CASSSRGAGYSPLHF.

This clone was observed a single time. V and J are TRBV2 and TRBJ1-2; D uncertain. V dropped 2 bases and J dropped 4 bases, with 8 bases sitting between them. The CDR3 contains 13 residues. Germline V gene lookup returns CDR1 SNHLY and CDR2 FYNNEI. The CDR3 nucleotides read TGTGCCAGCAGTGAATATGGGAGCTATGGCTACACCTTC. This gives the protein CASSEYGSYGYTF.

The chain combines TRBV7-8 with TRBJ2-5, with 9 bases matching TRBD2. There are 14 residues in the CDR3. Germline V CDR1 and CDR2: SGHVS, FQNEAQ. V trimming: 5 bases; J trimming: 4 bases; junction bases outside the gene matches: 5. The DNA of the CDR3 is TGTGCCAGCAGCGCGGTAGCGGGAGTAGAGACCCAGTACTTC. Its protein is CASSAVAGVETQYF.

The genes are TRBV27 and TRBJ2-7; TRBD1 matches at 7 bases. The CDR3 is 14 amino acids. With 1 base clipped from V and 6 bases from J, the junction kept 6 bases outside the gene matches. CDR1 and CDR2 from the germline V gene are MNHEY and SMNVEV (reference sequence). Written as DNA, the CDR3 is TGTGCCAGCAGTTTATTACAGGGGCAGGGCGAGCAGTACTTC. Translated: CASSLLQGQGEQYF.

V gene TRBV2 combines with J gene TRBJ1-4; D not resolved. With 4 bases removed from V and 0 bases from J, the gap between germline ends came to 9 bases. The CDR3 is made up of 15 amino acids. Per the germline V gene, CDR1 is SNHLY and CDR2 is FYNNEI. The CDR3 coding sequence is TGTGCCAGCAGTGCCGACGGTGCAACTAATGAAAAACTGTTTTTT. Translated, it gives CASSADGATNEKLFF.

The chain has TRBV20-1 and TRBJ2-4, with unresolved D. The CDR3 sequence is 11 residues long. Germline CDR1 is DFQATT and CDR2 is SNEGSKA (reference sequence). CDR3 DNA sequence: TGCAGCAGTAGACGAGAAAACATTCAGTACTTC. Translating it yields CSSRRENIQYF.

The gene calls are TRBV4-1 and TRBJ2-5, with TRBD2 matching over 8 bases. This CDR3 contains 14 residues. J was trimmed by 4 bases and V by 3 bases; bases with no gene match: 4. Germline V gene data show CDR1 as MGHRA and CDR2 as YSYEKL. The CDR3 bases are TGCGCCAGCAGCCAGGGACTAGGTGGAGAGACCCAGTACTTC. Encoded protein: CASSQGLGGETQYF.

This clone was seen once. CDR3 sequence: CASRGHIQETQYF. DNA of the CDR3: TGTGCCAGCAGGGGACACATCCAAGAGACCCAGTACTTC. The V and J genes are TRBV27 and TRBJ2-5; tentative D call: TRBD1 (6 bases). The V end was cut by 6 bases, the J end by 1 base, with 9 bases between. CDR1 MNHEY and CDR2 SMNVEV come from the germline V gene (reference sequence). This CDR3 comprises 13 residues.

The V and J genes are TRBV6-1 and TRBJ2-1, with 11 nucleotides matching TRBD2. Trimming cost V 2 bases and J 12 bases; bases outside gene matches: 9. The CDR3 runs to 15 residues. The germline V gene encodes CDR1 MNHNS and CDR2 SASEGT. CDR3 sequence (DNA): TGTGCCAGCAGTGAATTAGCGGGGGGGTTCAATCCGCAGTTCTTC. This encodes CASSELAGGFNPQFF.

The chain recombines TRBV19 with TRBJ1-2, with D maybe TRBD1 (5 bases). Germline V gene data show CDR1 as LNHDA and CDR2 as SQIVND (reference sequence). V was pared by 3 bases and J by 8 bases, with 25 bases between. This CDR3 comprises 17 residues. DNA for the CDR3: TGTGCCAGTAGTATTCGAGCCAACGCGGGGCTGTATAGGGGCTACACCTTC. It yields the protein CASSIRANAGLYRGYTF.

V usage is TRBV5-5 and J usage is TRBJ2-7, with 9 bases aligning to TRBD1. This CDR3 spans 15 amino acids. V shed 4 bases and J 0 bases; nucleotides not matched to a gene: 5. Germline values: CDR1 SGHKS, CDR2 YYEKEE (reference sequence). The CDR3 is CASSPDRGGSYEQYF. CDR3 coding DNA: TGTGCCAGCAGCCCCGACAGGGGGGGCTCCTACGAGCAGTACTTC.

The genes are TRBV6-2 or TRBV6-3 and TRBJ1-2; TRBD1 agrees at 7 bases. The CDR3 has 15 residues. Germline CDR1 reads MNHEY; CDR2 reads SVGEGT. V was clipped by 6 bases and J by 5 bases; unmatched bases: 12. The DNA of the CDR3 is TGTGCCAGCAGCCGACCGAGCGGGACAGCATATGGCTACACCTTC. This gives the protein CASSRPSGTAYGYTF.

This clone was detected once. The chain joins TRBV19 to TRBJ1-5, with unresolved D. The germline V and J ends were trimmed by 5 bases and 5 bases, with 10 bases remaining between them. Germline V gives CDR1 LNHDA, CDR2 SQIVND (reference sequence). This CDR3 comprises 13 residues. The CDR3: CASSPTPDQPQHF. CDR3 DNA: TGTGCCAGTAGTCCGACCCCAGATCAGCCCCAGCATTTT. Combining the CDR3 with reference TRBV19 and TRBJ1-5 gives the whole variable domain DGGITQSPKYLFRKEGQNVTLSCEQNLNHDAMYWYRQDPGQGLRLIYYSQIVNDFQKGDIAEGYSVSREKKESFPLTVTSAQKNPTAFYLCASSPTPDQPQHFGDGTRLSIL.

The rearrangement uses TRBV4-2 and TRBJ1-2; TRBD1 is a possible D gene (5 bases). There are 13 residues in the CDR3. The V end was cut by 2 bases, the J end by 7 bases, with 11 bases between. Germline assignment: CDR1 LGHNA and CDR2 YNFKEQ. The CDR3 bases are TGTGCCAGCAGCCAACCAGGGCGCTTTGGCTACACCTTC. It yields the protein CASSQPGRFGYTF.

The chain couples TRBV18 to TRBJ2-5, with D possibly TRBD2 on 6 matching bases. The germline V gene encodes CDR1 KGHSH and CDR2 LQKENI. The V gene lost 3 bases and the J gene lost 3 bases, with 17 bases spanning the gap. The CDR3 sequence is 16 residues long. CDR3 coding DNA: TGTGCCAGCTCACCGTTGGGGGGAAGGGGCGAAGAGACCCAGTACTTC. Translating it yields CASSPLGGRGEETQYF.

The V and J genes are TRBV5-1 and TRBJ1-3, with 9 bases fitting TRBD1. This CDR3 contains 13 residues. V was pared by 4 bases and J by 10 bases, with 6 bases of the junction left unmatched. Per germline, CDR1 SGHRS and CDR2 YFSETQ. The CDR3 reads CASSLGQGKTIYF. Here the CDR3 DNA reads TGCGCCAGCAGCCTCGGACAGGGGAAGACCATATATTTT.

V is TRBV24-1 and J is TRBJ1-5; D gene ambiguous. This CDR3 region has 14 residues. CDR1 and CDR2 from the germline V gene are KGHDR and SFDVKD. V was pared by 7 bases and J by 1 base, with 10 bases between. CDR3 in amino acids: CATRYWSSNQPQHF. In nucleotides, the CDR3 is TGTGCCACCAGATATTGGAGCAGCAATCAGCCCCAGCATTTT.

The V and J genes are TRBV5-6 and TRBJ2-5; 11 nucleotides line up with TRBD1. Trimming took 4 bases from V and 2 from J; bases not matched to a gene: 4. Germline CDR1 and CDR2: SGHDT and YYEEEE. The CDR3 is 15 residues long. CDR3 sequence: CASSGGTGGQETQYF. The CDR3 bases are TGTGCCAGCAGCGGCGGGACAGGGGGACAAGAGACCCAGTACTTC.

The V call is TRBV27, the J call TRBJ1-2; 7 bases align to TRBD1. CDR3 length: 12 amino acids. Germline V lookup: CDR1 MNHEY, CDR2 SMNVEV (reference sequence). Trimming took 3 bases from V and 8 from J; bases not matched to a gene: 3. The CDR3 coding sequence is TGTGCCAGCAGTTTGACAGGGCTCGGCTACACCTTC. It encodes CASSLTGLGYTF.

V gene TRBV19 combines with J gene TRBJ2-7; D is unclear. The CDR3 sequence is 11 residues long. Trimming shortened V by 4 bases and J by 5 bases, and 6 bases separated the two germline ends. Germline values: CDR1 LNHDA, CDR2 SQIVND (reference sequence). The chain's CDR3 is CASSTRNEQYF. DNA of the CDR3: TGTGCCAGTAGTACCCGGAACGAGCAGTACTTC.